These 9 T cell receptor beta chains share one sample of origin, sequenced in a study of identical twins. TCRdb re-derived calls from the 5' RACE reads in MiXCR, one entry per CDR3 protein. The table lists around 340,000 distinct CDR3 sequences, about 10% of them singletons. The sequenced sample consisted of naive T cells sorted from blood. Receptor source: a woman aged 45 to 65 in good health.

Written as DNA, the CDR3 is TGTGCCAGCGGAGGACGTTCGTCCTACAATGAGCAGTTCTTC. Translation: CASGGRSSYNEQFF. The J gene is TRBJ2-1, the V gene TRBV2, with a weak D call TRBD2 (5 bases). The germline V and J ends were trimmed by 8 bases and 1 base, with 12 bases remaining between them. This CDR3 comprises 14 residues. The germline CDR1 and CDR2 sequences are SNHLY and FYNNEI.

This chain joins TRBV9 and TRBJ2-3; perhaps TRBD2 as D (5 bases). The germline V gene has CDR1 SGDLS and CDR2 YYNGEE. The CDR3 is made up of 16 amino acids. V was trimmed by 0 bases and J by 0 bases, leaving 11 bases between them. The CDR3 loop reads CASSVGPGLSTDTQYF. In DNA form, the CDR3 reads TGTGCCAGCAGCGTAGGACCCGGACTGAGCACAGATACGCAGTATTTT.

This clonotype was found a few times. V is TRBV3-1 and J is TRBJ2-1; 7 nucleotides line up with TRBD2. The CDR3 consists of 15 residues. Germline V CDR1 and CDR2: LGHDT, YNNKEL (reference sequence). The ends lost 0 bases at V and 6 bases at J; junction bases unmatched: 5. For the CDR3, the DNA is TGTGCCAGCAGCCAAGATGCAGCGGGAACCAATGAGCAGTTCTTC. It yields the protein CASSQDAAGTNEQFF.

This clonotype was observed a handful of times. This chain links TRBV4-1 with TRBJ2-1; the D call may be TRBD1 or TRBD2 (5 bases each). Germline assignment: CDR1 MGHRA and CDR2 YSYEKL. V was cut by 0 bases and J by 8 bases, with 23 bases left in between. The CDR3 is made up of 18 amino acids. Written as DNA, the CDR3 is TGCGCCAGCAGCCAAGATGGGGCGGCGGGCGGCCTATACGATGAGCAGTTCTTC. Its protein is CASSQDGAAGGLYDEQFF.

In this sample, this clonotype turned up many times. This rearrangement joins TRBV5-1 to TRBJ1-1; D remains ambiguous. Trimming stripped 0 bases from V and 5 bases from J, with 23 bases between. CDR3 length equals 18 residues. Germline-derived CDR1 and CDR2 are SGHRS and YFSETQ. CDR3 DNA sequence: TGCGCCAGCAGCTTGGCGAACCCTTTGGGATTGGGATGGACTGAAGCTTTCTTT. It codes for CASSLANPLGLGWTEAFF.

This clonotype was counted only a few times. The chain employs TRBV19 and TRBJ2-5, with D hard to call. The germline V gene encodes CDR1 LNHDA and CDR2 SQIVND (reference sequence). The CDR3 length is 11 residues. Trimming left V 10 bases short and J 1 base short, with 7 bases between. CDR3 sequence (DNA): TGTGCCACCCTGGGCCAAGAGACCCAGTACTTC. Translating it yields CATLGQETQYF.

The chain couples TRBV6-2 or TRBV6-3 to TRBJ2-7; the D gene is possibly TRBD2 (6 bases). The CDR3 spans 12 residues. Looked up from germline, CDR1 is MNHEY and CDR2 is SVGEGT. Trimming removed 8 bases at V and 0 bases at J, with 8 bases between. Written as DNA, the CDR3 is TGTGCCAGCCGTAGCGGCTCCTACGAGCAGTACGTC. It yields the protein CASRSGSYEQYV.

CDR3 region: CSALDRGPSNEQFF. As DNA, the CDR3 is TGCAGTGCCCTGGACAGGGGGCCTAGCAATGAGCAGTTCTTC. This chain uses TRBV20-1 with TRBJ2-1, with TRBD1 matching over 11 bases. This CDR3 spans 14 amino acids. Trimming cost V 6 bases and J 6 bases; bases outside gene matches: 7. CDR1 DFQATT and CDR2 SNEGSKA come from the germline V gene (reference sequence).

This clonotype was seen a few times. The V and J genes are TRBV19 and TRBJ1-1; no clear D gene. Looked up from germline, CDR1 is LNHDA and CDR2 is SQIVND (reference sequence). V lost 7 bases to trimming and J lost 1 base, with 13 bases between them. The CDR3 has 14 amino acids. As DNA, the CDR3 is TGTGCCAGTATCAGGACTTTTTCGAACACTGAAGCTTTCTTT. Translated, it gives CASIRTFSNTEAFF.